Listed here are 32 T cell receptor beta chains from one sample, sequenced in a study of T cell clones after liver transplantation. TCRdb's copy holds only in-frame clones and misses some; the assay was immunoSEQ multiplex PCR. The repertoire holds approximately 50,000 clones, with about 67% as singletons. The starting material was CD4+ T cells from blood, obtained around 52 months after liver transplant. Every receptor here comes from a human patient who received a liver transplant. Certain T cells may be donor cells from the graft.

J is TRBJ2-3 and V is TRBV9, with D uncertain. The CDR3 totals 14 residues. Germline assignment: CDR1 SGDLS and CDR2 YYNGEE. Trimming took 4 bases from V and 6 from J, leaving 15 bases between them. Here the CDR3 reads CASSLETRSDTQYF. CDR3 DNA: TGTGCCAGCAGCCTAGAGACGCGGTCCGATACGCAGTATTTT.

V is TRBV5-6 and J is TRBJ2-7, with D unresolved. V dropped 2 bases and J dropped 5 bases, with 11 bases sitting between them. Germline V CDR1 and CDR2: SGHDT, YYEEEE. The CDR3 length is 13 residues. The CDR3 here is CASSFVSSHEQYF. Written as DNA, the CDR3 is TGTGCCAGCAGCTTTGTCAGTTCCCACGAGCAGTACTTC.

The chain links TRBV7-2 to TRBJ2-7; D is possibly TRBD2 (5 bases). Germline V gene data show CDR1 as SGHTA and CDR2 as FQGNSA. V lost 1 base to trimming and J lost 2 bases, with 12 bases between them. This CDR3 region has 15 residues. The CDR3 is CASSLGDSAPYEQYF. The DNA for the CDR3 is TGTGCCAGCAGCTTAGGGGATAGCGCTCCCTACGAGCAGTACTTC.

V usage is TRBV7-2 and J usage is TRBJ2-1, with 11 bases fitting TRBD2. The CDR3 extends over 17 amino acids. Losses at the gene ends were 2 bases for V and 9 bases for J; bases not matched to a gene: 12. Per germline, CDR1 SGHTA and CDR2 FQGNSA. CDR3: CASSLLAGGRPGSEQFF. The CDR3 DNA reads TGTGCCAGCAGCTTACTAGCGGGGGGCCGCCCCGGGAGTGAGCAGTTCTTC.

A few counts support this clone. This chain uses TRBV10-2 with TRBJ1-5; D remains ambiguous. The CDR3 runs to 13 residues. Germline V gene lookup returns CDR1 WSHSY and CDR2 SAAADI. V shed 6 bases and J shed 0 bases, with 6 bases lying between them. The CDR3 DNA sequence: TGCGCCAGCAGGGAGAATAGCAATCAGCCCCAGCATTTT. Residues: CASRENSNQPQHF.

This chain uses TRBV7-2 with TRBJ1-2; tentative D call: TRBD1 (5 bases). Germline V gene lookup returns CDR1 SGHTA and CDR2 FQGNSA. Trimming took off 3 bases at V and 8 bases at J, with 19 bases between the two ends. The CDR3 is 15 residues long. DNA of the CDR3: TGTGCCAGCAGCTTTGTAGGGGAGGGAGGTGGCGGCTACACCTTC. Protein sequence: CASSFVGEGGGGYTF. The full variable domain, rest sourced from reference TRBV7-2 and TRBJ1-2, is GAGVSQSPSNKVTEKGKDVELRCDPISGHTALYWYRQSLGQGLEFLIYFQGNSAPDKSGLPSDRFSAERTGGSVSTLTIQRTQQEDSAVYLCASSFVGEGGGGYTFGSGTRLTVV.

The chain recombines TRBV10-3 with TRBJ1-2; a weak D match, TRBD1 (5 bases). The CDR3 runs to 16 residues. The V gene's germline CDR1 is ENHRY and CDR2 SYGVKD. Deletions cut 4 bases from V and 3 bases from J, with 18 bases between. The CDR3 protein is CAISVLGGADDYGYTF. As DNA, the CDR3 is TGTGCCATCAGTGTACTGGGAGGGGCCGACGACTATGGCTACACCTTC.

This chain connects TRBV6-6 to TRBJ2-7, with D unresolved. Germline CDR1 and CDR2: MNHNY and SVGAGI (reference sequence). The CDR3 contains 13 residues. V was trimmed by 3 bases and J by 4 bases, leaving 10 bases between them. CDR3 nucleotides: TGTGCCAGCAGTTATGTGTCCGGGTACGAGCAGTACTTC. Its protein is CASSYVSGYEQYF.

The gene calls are TRBV4-1 and TRBJ1-2; D not resolved. The CDR3 contains 14 residues. The germline V gene has CDR1 MGHRA and CDR2 YSYEKL. Between the trimmed V and J ends, which lost 2 bases and 4 bases, there was a span of 11 bases. CDR3 region: CASSQTPGIYGYTF. Here the CDR3 DNA reads TGCGCCAGCAGCCAAACTCCGGGGATCTATGGCTACACCTTC.

The CDR3 nucleotides are TGTGCCACCCGAACTCCGGGACAGGGGTTCTCTGGGGCCAACGTCCTGACTTTC. Residues: CATRTPGQGFSGANVLTF. The V call is TRBV27, the J call TRBJ2-6; 10 bases fit TRBD1. Germline CDR1 is MNHEY and CDR2 is SMNVEV (reference sequence). V was pared by 10 bases and J by 0 bases, with 12 bases of the junction left unmatched. The CDR3 consists of 18 residues.

The chain combines TRBV2 with TRBJ1-1; D might be TRBD1 (5 bases). The CDR3 length is 14 residues. V shed 3 bases and J shed 0 bases, with 8 bases lying between them. From germline, CDR1 is SNHLY and CDR2 FYNNEI. DNA for the CDR3: TGTGCCAGCAGTGATAGGGGCATGAACACTGAAGCTTTCTTT. Translating gives CASSDRGMNTEAFF.

The count of this clone is one. The CDR3 DNA reads as TGCGCCAGCTGTTCGGTAGAAGGAAACACCATATATTTT. Its protein is CASCSVEGNTIYF. The chain recombines TRBV10-2 with TRBJ1-3; D is undetermined. The CDR3 sequence is 13 residues long. V was trimmed by 8 bases and J by 4 bases, leaving 12 bases between them. Germline CDR1 WSHSY, CDR2 SAAADI.

This chain connects TRBV7-2 to TRBJ2-7; tentatively, D is TRBD2 (7 bases). V was pared by 6 bases and J by 7 bases, with 16 bases between. Germline V gene sequence: CDR1 SGHTA, CDR2 FQGNSA. The CDR3 consists of 13 residues. This chain's CDR3 is CASSPGGQKEQYF. The CDR3 DNA reads as TGTGCCAGCAGTCCGGGGGGCCAGAAGGAGCAGTACTTC.

The chain has TRBV14 and TRBJ2-3; no clear D. V was clipped by 3 bases and J by 5 bases, with 9 bases between them. Germline V gene lookup returns CDR1 SGHDN and CDR2 FVKESK. CDR3 size: 13 residues. This CDR3 is CASSQRTGDTQYF. CDR3 sequence (DNA): TGTGCCAGCAGCCAGAGGACCGGAGATACGCAGTATTTT. Supplemented by reference TRBV14 and TRBJ2-3, the full variable domain reads EAGVTQFPSHSVIEKGQTVTLRCDPISGHDNLYWYRRVMGKEIKFLLHFVKESKQDESGMPNNRFLAERTGGTYSTLKVQPAELEDSGVYFCASSQRTGDTQYFGPGTRLTVL.

The CDR3 loop reads CASSPQSSNEKLFF. The CDR3 coding sequence is TGTGCCAGCTCACCACAAAGCTCCAATGAAAAACTGTTTTTT. J is TRBJ1-4 and V is TRBV18; unclear D gene. CDR3 length: 14 residues. Per germline, CDR1 KGHSH and CDR2 LQKENI. Between the trimmed V and J ends, which lost 1 base and 5 bases, there was a span of 8 bases. Full variable domain (rest looked up from reference TRBV18 and TRBJ1-4): NAGVMQNPRHLVRRRGQEARLRCSPMKGHSHVYWYRQLPEEGLKFMVYLQKENIIDESGMPKERFSAEFPKEGPSILRIQQVVRGDSAAYFCASSPQSSNEKLFFGSGTQLSVL.

This clone showed up just a few times. The rearrangement uses TRBV6-5 and TRBJ2-7, with D possibly being TRBD1 (5 bases). This CDR3 is built from 15 residues. Germline lookup yields CDR1 MNHEY and CDR2 SVGAGI. Trimming left V 0 bases short and J 2 bases short, with 11 bases between. The CDR3 DNA follows: TGTGCCAGCAGTTACTCGTGGGGCAGAACCTACGAGCAGTACTTC. Encoded protein: CASSYSWGRTYEQYF.

V is TRBV5-5 and J is TRBJ1-3, with D uncertain. Deletions cut 2 bases from V and 0 bases from J, with 6 bases between. The CDR3 consists of 14 residues. Germline V gives CDR1 SGHKS, CDR2 YYEKEE (reference sequence). The CDR3 DNA is TGTGCCAGCAGCTTACTCCTCTCTGGAAACACCATATATTTT. Translating it yields CASSLLLSGNTIYF.

The gene calls are TRBV6-1 and TRBJ1-2; TRBD1 might be the D (5 bases). Trimming pared 7 bases from V and 2 bases from J, leaving 11 bases between. Germline CDR1 is MNHNS and CDR2 is SASEGT. The CDR3 runs to 13 residues. The CDR3, as DNA: TGTGCCAGCAAGGCAGGGATCAACTATGGCTACACCTTC. As protein: CASKAGINYGYTF.

The CDR3 region has the DNA TGTGCCAGCAGCCTCCGGGACAGGGTATATGGCTACACCTTC. Protein product: CASSLRDRVYGYTF. This rearrangement joins TRBV9 to TRBJ1-2; 9 bases map to TRBD1. CDR3 length equals 14 residues. CDR1 SGDLS and CDR2 YYNGEE come from the germline V gene. V lost 4 bases, J lost 5 bases, and 6 bases stayed unmatched.

This clone was seen a single time. The J gene is TRBJ2-7, the V gene TRBV6-1, with D possibly matching TRBD2 (7 bases). This CDR3 is 13 amino acids long. Germline-derived CDR1 and CDR2 are MNHNS and SASEGT. V was pared by 8 bases and J by 4 bases, with 15 bases between. The CDR3 is CASSKGGLYEQYF. The CDR3 coding sequence is TGTGCCAGCTCCAAGGGGGGGTTGTACGAGCAGTACTTC.

The chain uses TRBV7-3 and TRBJ2-6; D is undetermined. Germline lookup yields CDR1 SGHTA and CDR2 FQGTGA. The CDR3 is 17 residues long. Trimming removed 2 bases from V and 2 bases from J, with 13 bases in between. This CDR3 is CASSLHTLATGANVLTF. DNA of the CDR3: TGTGCCAGCAGCTTACATACCCTGGCTACTGGGGCCAACGTCCTGACTTTC.

The chain carries TRBV30 and TRBJ2-3; 7 bases match TRBD1. Germline assignment: CDR1 GTSNPN and CDR2 SVGIG (reference sequence). The CDR3 length is 12 residues. CDR3 DNA: TGTGCGGGGACAGACAGCACAGATACGCAGTATTTT. This gives the protein CAGTDSTDTQYF. Together with reference TRBV30 and TRBJ2-3, the CDR3 gives the full variable domain: SQTIHQWPATLVQPVGSPLSLECTVEGTSNPNLYWYRQAAGRGLQLLFYSVGIGQISSEVPQNLSASRPQDRQFILSSKKLLLSDSGFYLCAGTDSTDTQYFGPGTRLTVL.

The rearrangement joins TRBV11-2 to TRBJ2-7; D remains ambiguous. Looked up from germline, CDR1 is SGHAT and CDR2 is FQNNGV. The V and J ends lost 3 bases and 4 bases respectively, with 13 bases between them. The CDR3 length is 14 residues. The CDR3, as DNA: TGTGCCAGCAGCTTGACGGACGTATCTTACGAGCAGTACTTC. Translation gives CASSLTDVSYEQYF. The full variable domain, rest sourced from reference TRBV11-2 and TRBJ2-7, is EAGVAQSPRYKIIEKRQSVAFWCNPISGHATLYWYQQILGQGPKLLIQFQNNGVVDDSQLPKDRFSAERLKGVDSTLKIQPAKLEDSAVYLCASSLTDVSYEQYFGPGTRLTVT.

The V gene is TRBV6-1, the J gene TRBJ2-3, with TRBD2 identical over 8 bases. V dropped 4 bases and J dropped 5; count of bases not matched to a gene: 5. Germline V lookup: CDR1 MNHNS, CDR2 SASEGT. This CDR3 comprises 14 residues. The DNA of the CDR3 is TGTGCCAGCAGTGCACTAGCGGTGGGAGATACGCAGTATTTT. Translated: CASSALAVGDTQYF.

Only a few counts were recorded for this clone. The chain couples TRBV18 to TRBJ1-2, with D maybe TRBD1 (5 bases). The CDR3 totals 15 residues. V lost 0 bases, J lost 4 bases, and 12 bases lay in between. Germline CDR1 is KGHSH and CDR2 is LQKENI. In DNA form, the CDR3 reads TGTGCCAGCTCACCACCGCAGGGCAGCGGCTATGGCTACACCTTC. Translation: CASSPPQGSGYGYTF.

The chain has TRBV9 and TRBJ2-1, with 8 positions matching TRBD1. CDR1 SGDLS and CDR2 YYNGEE come from the germline V gene. The CDR3 extends over 15 amino acids. Losses at the gene ends were 4 bases for V and 3 bases for J; bases not matched to a gene: 6. This CDR3 reads CASSRRDRSYNEQFF. The DNA for the CDR3 is TGTGCCAGCAGCCGGCGGGACAGGAGCTACAATGAGCAGTTCTTC.

V gene TRBV5-5 combines with J gene TRBJ1-5; 9 bases are shared with TRBD1. The CDR3 totals 14 residues. V was clipped by 3 bases and J by 7 bases; unmatched bases: 5. The germline V gene has CDR1 SGHKS and CDR2 YYEKEE (reference sequence). CDR3 bases: TGTGCCAGCAGCTCCGGGACAGGGCTCCAGCCCCAGCATTTT. Amino acids: CASSSGTGLQPQHF. Complete variable domain (other parts from reference TRBV5-5 and TRBJ1-5): DAGVTQSPTHLIKTRGQQVTLRCSPISGHKSVSWYQQVLGQGPQFIFQYYEKEERGRGNFPDRFSARQFPNYSSELNVNALLLGDSALYLCASSSGTGLQPQHFGDGTRLSIL.

The J gene is TRBJ2-3, the V gene TRBV11-3, with D possibly being TRBD2 (5 bases). The V gene's germline CDR1 is SGHNT and CDR2 YENEEA. The CDR3 is made up of 14 amino acids. The V gene lost 4 bases and the J gene lost 2 bases, with 10 bases spanning the gap. CDR3 amino acids: CASSSPGFTDTQYF. The CDR3 bases are TGTGCCAGCAGCTCTCCGGGATTCACAGATACGCAGTATTTT.

This rearrangement joins TRBV29-1 to TRBJ1-4; 7 nucleotides line up with TRBD1. Germline V gene sequence: CDR1 SQVTM, CDR2 ANQGSEA. This CDR3 is built from 13 residues. Trimming at V came to 4 bases and at J to 5 bases, leaving 4 bases not matched to a gene. The CDR3: CSVAETGNEKLFF. CDR3 bases: TGCAGCGTTGCGGAGACAGGGAATGAAAAACTGTTTTTT.

The chain links TRBV11-2 to TRBJ1-2, with TRBD1 as a possible D gene (6 bases). This CDR3 region has 18 residues. Germline CDR1 is SGHAT and CDR2 is FQNNGV. The germline V and J ends were trimmed by 5 bases and 0 bases, with 22 bases remaining between them. CDR3 residues: CASSPGFSRTAPNYGYTF. Written as DNA, the CDR3 is TGTGCCAGCAGCCCCGGATTTAGCCGGACAGCCCCTAACTATGGCTACACCTTC.

About this clone itself: Mismatch with germline at one junction end may stem from a read error. The chain recombines TRBV6-5 with TRBJ2-3, with D unclear. CDR1 and CDR2 from the germline V gene are MNHEY and SVGAGI. The CDR3 is 14 residues long. In DNA form, the CDR3 reads TGTGCCAGCACTTACTCAGCCTACACAGATACGCAGTATTTT. Residues: CASTYSAYTDTQYF.

This chain uses TRBV7-3 with TRBJ2-3, with 9 positions matching TRBD2. The CDR3 loop spans 16 amino acids. The germline gives CDR1 SGHTA, CDR2 FQGTGA. The ends lost 5 bases at V and 1 base at J; junction bases unmatched: 7. CDR3 DNA sequence: TGTGCCAGCAGCGCTAGGCGCGGGGGGGGCACAGATACGCAGTATTTT. Protein sequence: CASSARRGGGTDTQYF.